This TCR beta chain appears in the sequencing data of a study of PD-1 blockade in classical Hodgkin lymphoma. Study outcomes and limitations: Patients starting nivolumab less than 1 year after ASCT had lower diversity and were excluded from later analyses. Prior to therapy, complete responders displayed diversity much like that of newly diagnosed patients. When set against healthy donors, newly diagnosed patients were reported to show lower baseline TCR diversity.

Profiled with immunoSEQ multiplex PCR; TCRdb holds only in-frame clones, not every one. The sample records around 31,000 clones, over 70% being singletons. This CDR3 is 14 amino acids long. Germline-derived CDR1 and CDR2 are SNHLY and FYNNEI. With 6 bases removed from V and 6 bases from J, the gap between germline ends came to 14 bases. On this clone: Antigen unknown.

Every patient experienced relapse after autologous stem cell transplantation, and brentuximab vedotin exposure varied. This clonotype originated in a human donor with classical Hodgkin lymphoma. The rearrangement joins TRBV2 to TRBJ1-4, with a tentative D call TRBD1 (6 bases). The material sequenced was peripheral blood mononuclear cells (PBMCs), taken before the second cycle of nivolumab. DNA for the CDR3: TGTGCCAGCAGGACAGGTCGTCCAGATGAAAAACTGTTTTTT. This encodes CASRTGRPDEKLFF.